This T cell receptor (beta chain) was sequenced for a study of blood T cell repertoires in COVID-19. About the study: From the United States, Italy and Spain came samples of acute and convalescent COVID-19. T cells, B-cell-depleted T cells, or PBMCs provided the cDNA or gDNA that served as material.

CDR3 length equals 16 residues. The V gene's germline CDR1 is MNHEY and CDR2 SVGEGT. Trimming removed 6 bases at V and 0 bases at J, with 14 bases between. In the original processing: Amplification with reference gene primers provided the estimates of nucleated cell counts. Data came from immunoSEQ multiplex PCR; TCRdb stores just in-frame clones and leaves some out. Clone size and V and J calls were adopted from that table, with D and trimming inferred from the DNA. The sample gives about 170,000 clones, approximately 92% of which show up once; 4.5% to 5% is in the top ten. A Seattle source enrolled patients during active infection and followed them longitudinally.

The clonotype was recovered from a man aged 30-40 years with COVID-19, enrolled during active disease. What was sequenced was peripheral blood. The chain has TRBV6-2 or TRBV6-3 and TRBJ1-4, with D unresolved. CDR3 nucleotide sequence: TGTGCCAGCAGCCTAGGCCGAGAGGCAACTAATGAAAAACTGTTTTTT. This gives the protein CASSLGREATNEKLFF.